One sample yielded the 21 T cell receptor beta chains listed below, sequenced in a study of control samples from healthy donors and cancer patients. Here immunoSEQ multiplex PCR was the method, and the copy in TCRdb shows in-frame clones only, minus some. The data show some 120,000 clones, about 88% seen once. The sample was blood. The receptors here all came from a young man in good health.

This clone was detected only once. This sequence joins TRBV28 and TRBJ2-6; TRBD1 matches 7 bases. CDR3 size: 18 residues. Per the germline V gene, CDR1 is MDHEN and CDR2 is SYDVKM. V trimming: 7 bases; J trimming: 0 bases; junction bases outside the gene matches: 12. The CDR3 nucleotides are TGTGCCAGCACCTCCGGGACAGAGTTTCACTCTGGGGCCAACGTCCTGACTTTC. Its translation: CASTSGTEFHSGANVLTF. The full variable domain, its missing parts supplied by reference TRBV28 and TRBJ2-6, is DVKVTQSSRYLVKRTGEKVFLECVQDMDHENMFWYRQDPGLGLRLIYFSYDVKMKEKGDIPEGYSVSREKKERFSLILESASTNQTSMYLCASTSGTEFHSGANVLTFGAGSRLTVL.

The chain carries TRBV10-3 and TRBJ2-3, with D unresolved. The CDR3 contains 13 residues. Trimming took 7 bases from V and 0 from J, leaving 8 bases between them. CDR1 is ENHRY, CDR2 SYGVKD, per germline. The CDR3 protein is CAINGRSTDTQYF. As DNA, the CDR3 is TGTGCCATCAATGGGCGGAGCACAGATACGCAGTATTTT.

This chain links TRBV28 with TRBJ2-5, with 10 bases fitting TRBD1. J was trimmed by 4 bases and V by 5 bases; bases with no gene match: 7. CDR3 length: 15 residues. Germline V gene data show CDR1 as MDHEN and CDR2 as SYDVKM. CDR3: CASSTRQGAGETQYF. CDR3 in DNA: TGTGCCAGCAGTACCCGACAGGGGGCGGGAGAGACCCAGTACTTC.

The V call is TRBV5-6, the J call TRBJ1-2; D is unclear. CDR1 and CDR2 (germline): SGHDT, YYEEEE. Trimming took 3 bases from V and 2 from J, leaving 11 bases between them. The CDR3 is 14 residues long. In DNA form, the CDR3 reads TGTGCCAGCAGCTCACTAACAGCGAACTATGGCTACACCTTC. Amino acids: CASSSLTANYGYTF.

This clone was picked up a small number of times. The chain is built from TRBV4-1 and TRBJ2-3, with 9 nucleotides matching TRBD2. Germline trimming cut 1 base from V and 3 bases from J; bases unmatched to any gene: 11. The CDR3 has 18 amino acids. Germline V CDR1 and CDR2: MGHRA, YSYEKL. The CDR3: CASSQGGFGAGGTDTQYF. The CDR3 DNA reads TGCGCCAGCAGCCAAGGTGGTTTCGGAGCGGGAGGAACAGATACGCAGTATTTT.

The CDR3 loop reads CASSIELGSTEAFF. The CDR3 DNA sequence: TGTGCCAGTAGTATAGAATTGGGTTCCACTGAAGCTTTCTTT. The chain couples TRBV19 to TRBJ1-1; D remains unclear. Germline CDR1 LNHDA, CDR2 SQIVND (reference sequence). The CDR3 consists of 14 residues. V lost 0 bases to trimming and J lost 4 bases, with 9 bases between them.

The table lists this clone with a few counts. J is TRBJ2-1 and V is TRBV15; 11 bases fit TRBD2. The germline CDR1 and CDR2 sequences are LNHNV and YYDKDF (reference sequence). After removal of 0 bases from V and 9 bases from J, the junction contained 4 bases not matched to a gene. CDR3 size: 15 residues. Written as DNA, the CDR3 is TGTGCCACCAGCAGAGATAGCGGGAGGGATCGTGAGCAGTTCTTC. It codes for CATSRDSGRDREQFF.

V usage is TRBV27 and J usage is TRBJ2-7; 8 bases fit TRBD2. The CDR3 sequence is 15 residues long. Trimming took 0 bases from V and 3 from J; bases not matched to a gene: 4. Germline CDR1 is MNHEY and CDR2 is SMNVEV (reference sequence). DNA of the CDR3: TGTGCCAGCAGTTTATCTAGCGGGACCAGCTACGAGCAGTACTTC. As protein: CASSLSSGTSYEQYF.

The V call is TRBV2, the J call TRBJ2-3; the D is unclear. Germline CDR1 SNHLY, CDR2 FYNNEI. The CDR3 is 15 amino acids. Between the trimmed V and J ends, which lost 2 bases and 2 bases, there was a span of 11 bases. The CDR3 DNA sequence: TGTGCCAGCAGTGAAACTAACTACCCCACAGATACGCAGTATTTT. Protein sequence: CASSETNYPTDTQYF.

J is TRBJ2-7 and V is TRBV9; unclear D gene. V lost 4 bases to trimming and J lost 2 bases, with 13 bases between them. Germline CDR1 reads SGDLS; CDR2 reads YYNGEE. The CDR3 runs to 14 residues. The CDR3 loop is CASSKWMAAYEQYF. DNA for the CDR3: TGTGCCAGCAGCAAATGGATGGCGGCCTACGAGCAGTACTTC.

The chain links TRBV6-6 to TRBJ1-1; 7 bases match TRBD1. With 3 bases clipped from V and 1 base from J, the junction kept 2 bases outside the gene matches. The CDR3 totals 14 residues. The V gene's germline CDR1 is MNHNY and CDR2 SVGAGI (reference sequence). The CDR3 spells CASSYRQGNTEAFF. The CDR3 DNA sequence: TGTGCCAGCAGTTATAGACAGGGGAACACTGAAGCTTTCTTT.

V and J are TRBV9 and TRBJ2-2; 12 nucleotides align to TRBD2. Unmatched junction bases numbered 6, after V lost 4 bases and J lost 5 bases. Per the germline V gene, CDR1 is SGDLS and CDR2 is YYNGEE. This CDR3 has 16 residues. The CDR3 DNA sequence: TGTGCCAGCAGCATGACTAGCGGGAGTACTACCGGGGAGCTGTTTTTT. It yields the protein CASSMTSGSTTGELFF.

This clone has only a few counts. The chain recombines TRBV7-2 with TRBJ2-5; D tentatively reads TRBD1 or TRBD2 (5 bases each). The CDR3 length is 16 residues. CDR1 and CDR2 (germline): SGHTA, FQGNSA. V lost 0 bases, J lost 4 bases, and 15 bases lay in between. The CDR3 DNA is TGTGCCAGCAGCTTAGCTCCGGGACGAGGTAGAGAGACCCAGTACTTC. This encodes CASSLAPGRGRETQYF.

The V call is TRBV9, the J call TRBJ1-3, with 9 bases fitting TRBD1. The germline V gene encodes CDR1 SGDLS and CDR2 YYNGEE. The CDR3 length is 15 residues. The J segment lost 3 bases and the V segment lost 1 base, leaving 2 bases of the junction unmatched. The CDR3 DNA follows: TGTGCCAGCAGCGTAACAGGGGGCAATGGAAACACCATATATTTT. It specifies CASSVTGGNGNTIYF.

V and J are TRBV5-4 and TRBJ2-1; D unclear. In germline, CDR1 is SGHNT, CDR2 YYREEE (reference sequence). Trimming pared 4 bases from V and 4 bases from J, leaving 12 bases between. CDR3 length equals 14 residues. CDR3 loop: CASSTQLPYNEQFF. The CDR3 bases are TGTGCCAGCAGCACACAATTACCTTACAATGAGCAGTTCTTC. The full variable domain, rest sourced from reference TRBV5-4 and TRBJ2-1, is ETGVTQSPTHLIKTRGQQVTLRCSSQSGHNTVSWYQQALGQGPQFIFQYYREEENGRGNFPPRFSGLQFPNYSSELNVNALELDDSALYLCASSTQLPYNEQFFGPGTRLTVL.

V usage is TRBV11-2 and J usage is TRBJ2-1, with 7 bases matching TRBD1. The germline V gene has CDR1 SGHAT and CDR2 FQNNGV. V trimming: 3 bases; J trimming: 1 base; junction bases outside the gene matches: 3. The CDR3 length is 15 residues. The CDR3 DNA is TGTGCCAGCAGCTTGGGACAGTCTTCCTACAATGAGCAGTTCTTC. Translation: CASSLGQSSYNEQFF.

The V gene is TRBV15, the J gene TRBJ2-3; 8 bases align to TRBD2. The V gene's germline CDR1 is LNHNV and CDR2 YYDKDF (reference sequence). The CDR3 is 15 amino acids. The junction had 5 bases not matched to a gene; V was cut back by 5 bases and J by 1 base. The CDR3 DNA reads as TGTGCCACCAGCCGGGGGGGGGCCGGCACAGATACGCAGTATTTT. This sequence encodes CATSRGGAGTDTQYF. Combining the CDR3 with reference TRBV15 and TRBJ2-3 gives the whole variable domain DAMVIQNPRYQVTQFGKPVTLSCSQTLNHNVMYWYQQKSSQAPKLLFHYYDKDFNNEADTPDNFQSRRPNTSFCFLDIRSPGLGDTAMYLCATSRGGAGTDTQYFGPGTRLTVL.

The J gene is TRBJ1-2, the V gene TRBV7-8; the D is unclear. The V gene lost 7 bases and the J gene lost 5 bases, with 17 bases spanning the gap. CDR3 length equals 14 residues. Germline CDR1 reads SGHVS; CDR2 reads FQNEAQ. The CDR3 region has the DNA TGTGCCAGCACCACGGAGGGATATTGGTATGGCTACACCTTC. The encoded protein is CASTTEGYWYGYTF.

The CDR3 sequence is CASSLRGQGNQPQHF. The CDR3 DNA reads TGTGCCAGCAGTTTACGGGGACAGGGGAATCAGCCCCAGCATTTT. The V call is TRBV28, the J call TRBJ1-5, with 10 bases lining up with TRBD1. Per the germline V gene, CDR1 is MDHEN and CDR2 is SYDVKM. The CDR3 runs to 15 residues. Trimming at V came to 2 bases and at J to 4 bases, leaving 2 bases not matched to a gene.

In its sample, this clone was seen once. The chain recombines TRBV6-5 with TRBJ1-1; no reliable D call. V was pared by 2 bases and J by 1 base, with 5 bases between. Germline lookup yields CDR1 MNHEY and CDR2 SVGAGI. The CDR3 is 13 amino acids. This CDR3 reads CASSYTENTEAFF. The DNA of the CDR3 is TGTGCCAGCAGTTACACAGAGAACACTGAAGCTTTCTTT.

This clone showed up just once. The J gene is TRBJ1-5, the V gene TRBV28, with 9 positions matching TRBD1. With V trimmed by 5 bases and J by 1 base, 6 bases remained unmatched. Germline V gene sequence: CDR1 MDHEN, CDR2 SYDVKM. There are 16 residues in the CDR3. In nucleotides, the CDR3 is TGTGCCAGCAGTCCACAGGGGGCTAAGAGCAATCAGCCCCAGCATTTT. It is translated as CASSPQGAKSNQPQHF.